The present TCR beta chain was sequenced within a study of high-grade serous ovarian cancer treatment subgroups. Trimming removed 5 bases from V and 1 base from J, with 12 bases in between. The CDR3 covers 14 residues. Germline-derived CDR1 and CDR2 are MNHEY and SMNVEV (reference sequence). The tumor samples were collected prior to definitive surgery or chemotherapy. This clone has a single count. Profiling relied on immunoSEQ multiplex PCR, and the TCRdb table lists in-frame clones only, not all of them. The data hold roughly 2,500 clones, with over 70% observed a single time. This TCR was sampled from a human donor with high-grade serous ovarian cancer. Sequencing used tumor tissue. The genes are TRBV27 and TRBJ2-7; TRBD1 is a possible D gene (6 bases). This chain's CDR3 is CASSHYTGSYEQYF. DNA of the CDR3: TGTGCCAGCAGTCATTACACAGGGTCCTACGAGCAGTACTTC.